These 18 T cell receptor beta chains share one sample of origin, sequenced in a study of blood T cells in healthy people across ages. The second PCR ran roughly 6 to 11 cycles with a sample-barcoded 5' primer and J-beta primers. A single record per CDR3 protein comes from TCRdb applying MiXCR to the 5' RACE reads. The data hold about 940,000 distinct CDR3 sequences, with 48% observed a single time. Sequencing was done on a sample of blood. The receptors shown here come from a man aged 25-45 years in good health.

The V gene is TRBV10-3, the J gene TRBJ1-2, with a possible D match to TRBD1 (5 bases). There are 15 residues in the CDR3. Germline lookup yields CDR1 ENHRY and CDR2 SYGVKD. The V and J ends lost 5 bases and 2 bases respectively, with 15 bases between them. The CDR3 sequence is CAISSNFRENYGYTF. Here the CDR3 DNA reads TGTGCCATCAGTAGTAATTTCAGGGAGAACTATGGCTACACCTTC.

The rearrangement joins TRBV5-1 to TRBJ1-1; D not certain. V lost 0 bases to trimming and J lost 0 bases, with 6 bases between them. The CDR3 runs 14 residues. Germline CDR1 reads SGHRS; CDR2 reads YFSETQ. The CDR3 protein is CASSLDPLNTEAFF. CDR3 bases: TGCGCCAGCAGCTTGGATCCCTTGAACACTGAAGCTTTCTTT.

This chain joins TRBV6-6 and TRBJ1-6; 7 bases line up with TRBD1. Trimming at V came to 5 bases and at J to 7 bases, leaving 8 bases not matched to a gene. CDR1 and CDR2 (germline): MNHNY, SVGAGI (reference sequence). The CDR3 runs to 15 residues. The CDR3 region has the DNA TGTGCCAGCAGTGATTCCGCCAGGGGGAATTCACCCCTCCACTTT. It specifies CASSDSARGNSPLHF.

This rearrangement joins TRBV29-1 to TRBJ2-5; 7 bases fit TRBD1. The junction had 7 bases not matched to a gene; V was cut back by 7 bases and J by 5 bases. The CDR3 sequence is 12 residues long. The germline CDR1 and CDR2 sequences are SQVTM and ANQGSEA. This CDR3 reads CSGITGVETQYF. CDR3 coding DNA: TGCAGCGGAATCACAGGGGTCGAGACCCAGTACTTC.

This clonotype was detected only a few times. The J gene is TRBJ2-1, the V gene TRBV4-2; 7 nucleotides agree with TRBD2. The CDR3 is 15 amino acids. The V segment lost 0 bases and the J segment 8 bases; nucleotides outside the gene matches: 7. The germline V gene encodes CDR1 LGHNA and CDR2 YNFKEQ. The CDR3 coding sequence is TGTGCCAGCAGCCAAGAACGGGGGGAGGTCGATGAGCAGTTCTTC. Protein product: CASSQERGEVDEQFF.

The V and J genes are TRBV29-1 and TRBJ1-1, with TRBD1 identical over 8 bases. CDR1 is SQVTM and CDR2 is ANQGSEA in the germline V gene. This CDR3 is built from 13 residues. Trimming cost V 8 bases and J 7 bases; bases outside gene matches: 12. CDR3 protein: CSIAQGAEGEAFF. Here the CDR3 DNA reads TGCAGCATCGCCCAGGGGGCTGAAGGTGAAGCTTTCTTT. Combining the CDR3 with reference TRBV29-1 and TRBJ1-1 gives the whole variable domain SAVISQKPSRDICQRGTSLTIQCQVDSQVTMMFWYRQQPGQSLTLIATANQGSEATYESGFVIDKFPISRPNLTFSTLTVSNMSPEDSSIYLCSIAQGAEGEAFFGQGTRLTVV.

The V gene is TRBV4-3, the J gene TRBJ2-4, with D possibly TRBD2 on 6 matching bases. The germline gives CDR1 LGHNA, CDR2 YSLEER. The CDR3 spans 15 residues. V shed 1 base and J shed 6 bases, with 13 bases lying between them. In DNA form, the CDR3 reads TGCGCCAGCAGCCAAGGAGGGGCGCGGGGAAACATTCAGTACTTC. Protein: CASSQGGARGNIQYF.

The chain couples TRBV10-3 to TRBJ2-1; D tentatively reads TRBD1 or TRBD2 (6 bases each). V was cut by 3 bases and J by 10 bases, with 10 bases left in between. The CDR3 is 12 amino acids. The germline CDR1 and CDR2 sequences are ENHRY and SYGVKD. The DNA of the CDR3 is TGTGCCATCAGTGAAGGGGGGCGAGAGCAGTTCTTC. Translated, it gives CAISEGGREQFF.

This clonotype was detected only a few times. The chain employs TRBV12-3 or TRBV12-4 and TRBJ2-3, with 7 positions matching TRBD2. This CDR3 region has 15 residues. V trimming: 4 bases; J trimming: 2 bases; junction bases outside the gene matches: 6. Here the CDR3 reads CASSSRDYNTDTQYF. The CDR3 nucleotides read TGTGCCAGCAGTTCCAGGGACTATAACACAGATACGCAGTATTTT.

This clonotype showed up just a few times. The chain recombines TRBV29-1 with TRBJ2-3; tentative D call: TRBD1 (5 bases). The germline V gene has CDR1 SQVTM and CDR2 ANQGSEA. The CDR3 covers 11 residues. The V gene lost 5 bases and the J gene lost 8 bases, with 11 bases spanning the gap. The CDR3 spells CSVSWQGTQYF. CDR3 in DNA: TGCAGCGTTTCTTGGCAGGGTACGCAGTATTTT.

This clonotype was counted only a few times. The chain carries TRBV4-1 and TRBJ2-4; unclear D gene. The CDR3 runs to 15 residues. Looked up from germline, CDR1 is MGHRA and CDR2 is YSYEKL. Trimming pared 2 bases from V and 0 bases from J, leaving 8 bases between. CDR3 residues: CASSQRILAKNIQYF. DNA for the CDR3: TGCGCCAGCAGCCAAAGGATACTAGCCAAAAACATTCAGTACTTC.

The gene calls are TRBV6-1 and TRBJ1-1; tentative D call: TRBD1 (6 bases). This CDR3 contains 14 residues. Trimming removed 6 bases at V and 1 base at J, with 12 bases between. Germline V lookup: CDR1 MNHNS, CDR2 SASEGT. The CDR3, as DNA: TGTGCCAGCAGCACACAGGGATGGAACACTGAAGCTTTCTTT. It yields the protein CASSTQGWNTEAFF.

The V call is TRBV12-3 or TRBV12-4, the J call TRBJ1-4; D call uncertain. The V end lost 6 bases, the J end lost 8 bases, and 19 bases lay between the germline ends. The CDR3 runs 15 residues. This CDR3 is CASSPPDGGIEKLFF. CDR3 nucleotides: TGTGCCAGCAGCCCCCCGGATGGAGGAATCGAAAAACTGTTTTTT.

The CDR3 sequence: CASSEKGHTDTQYF. The DNA for the CDR3 is TGTGCCAGCAGTGAGAAGGGGCACACAGATACGCAGTATTTT. The V gene is TRBV6-1, the J gene TRBJ2-3, with D perhaps TRBD1 (5 bases). From germline, CDR1 is MNHNS and CDR2 SASEGT. V lost 3 bases to trimming and J lost 2 bases, with 9 bases between them. The CDR3 is made up of 14 amino acids.

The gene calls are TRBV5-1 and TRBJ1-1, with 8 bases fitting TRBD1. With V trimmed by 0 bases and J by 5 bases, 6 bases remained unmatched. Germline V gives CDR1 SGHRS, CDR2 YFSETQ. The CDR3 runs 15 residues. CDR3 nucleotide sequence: TGCGCCAGCAGCTTGGACCAGGGGGCGCGAACTGAAGCTTTCTTT. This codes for CASSLDQGARTEAFF.

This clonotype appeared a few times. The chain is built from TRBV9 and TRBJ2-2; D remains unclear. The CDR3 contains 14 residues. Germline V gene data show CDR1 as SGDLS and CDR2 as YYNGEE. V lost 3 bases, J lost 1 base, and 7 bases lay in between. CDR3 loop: CASSGLMNTGELFF. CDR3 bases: TGTGCCAGCAGCGGATTGATGAACACCGGGGAGCTGTTTTTT.

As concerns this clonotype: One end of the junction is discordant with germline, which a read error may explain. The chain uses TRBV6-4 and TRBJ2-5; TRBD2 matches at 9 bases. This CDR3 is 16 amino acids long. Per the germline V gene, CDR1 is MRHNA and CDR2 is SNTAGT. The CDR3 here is CASSDSGQRGDHEQHF. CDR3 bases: TGTGCCAGCAGTGACTCAGGGCAGCGGGGGGATCACGAGCAGCACTTC.

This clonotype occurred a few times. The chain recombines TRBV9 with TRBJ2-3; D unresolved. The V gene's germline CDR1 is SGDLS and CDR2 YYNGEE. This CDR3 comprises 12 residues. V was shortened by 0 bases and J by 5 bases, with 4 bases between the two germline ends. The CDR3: CASSVDQDTQYF. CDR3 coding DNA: TGTGCCAGCAGCGTAGACCAAGATACGCAGTATTTT.